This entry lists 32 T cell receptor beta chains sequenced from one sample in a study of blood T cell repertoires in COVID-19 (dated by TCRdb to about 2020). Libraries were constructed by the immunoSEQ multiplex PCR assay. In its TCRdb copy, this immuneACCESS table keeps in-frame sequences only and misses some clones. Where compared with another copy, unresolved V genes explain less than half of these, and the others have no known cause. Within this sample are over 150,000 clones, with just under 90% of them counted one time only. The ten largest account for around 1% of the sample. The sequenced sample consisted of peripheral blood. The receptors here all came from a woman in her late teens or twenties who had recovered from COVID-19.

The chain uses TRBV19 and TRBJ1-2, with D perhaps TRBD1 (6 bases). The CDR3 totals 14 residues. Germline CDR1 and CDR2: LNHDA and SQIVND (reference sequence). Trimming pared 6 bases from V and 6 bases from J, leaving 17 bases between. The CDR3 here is CASRNREGIDGYTF. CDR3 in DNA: TGTGCCAGTAGGAACAGGGAGGGGATAGATGGCTACACCTTC.

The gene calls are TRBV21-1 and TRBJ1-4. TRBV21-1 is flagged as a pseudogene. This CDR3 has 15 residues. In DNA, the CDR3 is TGTGCCAGCAGCAAACAGCGGGGCGCCCGGGAAAAACTGTTTTTT. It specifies CASSKQRGAREKLFF.

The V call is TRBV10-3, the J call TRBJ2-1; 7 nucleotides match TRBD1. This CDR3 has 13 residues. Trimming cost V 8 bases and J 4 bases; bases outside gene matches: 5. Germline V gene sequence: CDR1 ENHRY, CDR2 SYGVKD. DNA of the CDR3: TGTGCCATCTCCAAGGACAGGTACAATGAGCAGTTCTTC. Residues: CAISKDRYNEQFF.

This CDR3 reads CASREGGGELFF. Written as DNA, the CDR3 is TGTGCCAGCAGAGAGGGCGGCGGGGAGCTGTTTTTT. J is TRBJ2-2 and V is TRBV25-1, with a tentative D call TRBD2 (5 bases). Between the trimmed V and J ends, which lost 6 bases and 7 bases, there was a span of 9 bases. CDR3 size: 12 residues. Germline V gene sequence: CDR1 MGHDK, CDR2 SYGVNS.

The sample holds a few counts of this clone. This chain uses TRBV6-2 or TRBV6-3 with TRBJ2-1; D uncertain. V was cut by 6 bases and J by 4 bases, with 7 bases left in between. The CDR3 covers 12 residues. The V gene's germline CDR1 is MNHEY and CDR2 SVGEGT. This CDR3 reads CASSPNYNEQFF. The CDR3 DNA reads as TGTGCCAGCAGCCCCAATTACAATGAGCAGTTCTTC.

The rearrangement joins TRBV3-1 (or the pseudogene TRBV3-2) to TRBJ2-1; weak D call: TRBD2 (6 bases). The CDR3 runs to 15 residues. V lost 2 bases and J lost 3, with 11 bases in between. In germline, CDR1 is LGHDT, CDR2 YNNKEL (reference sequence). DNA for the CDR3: TGTGCCAGCAGCCAAAACCTAGCGCTCTACAATGAGCAGTTCTTC. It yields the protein CASSQNLALYNEQFF.

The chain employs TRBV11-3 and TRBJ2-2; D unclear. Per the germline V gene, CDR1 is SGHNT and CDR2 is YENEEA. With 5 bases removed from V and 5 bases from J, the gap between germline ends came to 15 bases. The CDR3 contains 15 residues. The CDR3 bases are TGTGCCAGCAGCCGTGGGCCTGCAGAGACCGGGGAGCTGTTTTTT. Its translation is CASSRGPAETGELFF.

CDR3 residues: CASSKFSFSLNTEAFF. The CDR3, as DNA: TGTGCCAGCAGCAAATTTAGCTTCAGCTTGAACACTGAAGCTTTCTTT. The chain employs TRBV7-9 and TRBJ1-1; D not certain. CDR1 SEHNR and CDR2 FQNEAQ come from the germline V gene (reference sequence). V was shortened by 5 bases and J by 0 bases, with 16 bases between the two germline ends. The CDR3 runs 16 residues. Combining the CDR3 with reference TRBV7-9 and TRBJ1-1 gives the whole variable domain DTGVSQNPRHKITKRGQNVTFRCDPISEHNRLYWYRQTLGQGPEFLTYFQNEAQLEKSRLLSDRFSAERPKGSFSTLEIQRTEQGDSAMYLCASSKFSFSLNTEAFFGQGTRLTVV.

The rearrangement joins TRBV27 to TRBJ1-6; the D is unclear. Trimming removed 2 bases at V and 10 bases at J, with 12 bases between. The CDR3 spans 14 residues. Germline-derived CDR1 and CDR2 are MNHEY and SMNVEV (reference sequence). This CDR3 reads CASSLREFYSPLHF. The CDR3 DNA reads TGTGCCAGCAGTTTAAGAGAGTTTTACTCACCCCTCCACTTT.

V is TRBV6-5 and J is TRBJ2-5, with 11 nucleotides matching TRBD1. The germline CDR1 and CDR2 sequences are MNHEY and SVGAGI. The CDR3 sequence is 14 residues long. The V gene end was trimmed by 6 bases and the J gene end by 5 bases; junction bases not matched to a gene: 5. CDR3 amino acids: CASSAGTGGETQYF. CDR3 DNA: TGTGCCAGCAGCGCCGGGACAGGGGGGGAGACCCAGTACTTC.

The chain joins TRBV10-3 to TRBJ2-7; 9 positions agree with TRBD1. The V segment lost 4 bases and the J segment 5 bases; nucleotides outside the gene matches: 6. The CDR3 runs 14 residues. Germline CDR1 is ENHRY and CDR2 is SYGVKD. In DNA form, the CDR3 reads TGTGCCATCAGTGTCGGGACAGGGCCCCACGAGCAGTACTTC. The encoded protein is CAISVGTGPHEQYF.

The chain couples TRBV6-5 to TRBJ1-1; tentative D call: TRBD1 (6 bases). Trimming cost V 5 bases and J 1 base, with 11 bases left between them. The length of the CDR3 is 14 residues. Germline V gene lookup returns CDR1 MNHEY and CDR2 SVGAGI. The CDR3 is CASSISGENTEAFF. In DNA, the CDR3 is TGTGCCAGCAGTATTTCAGGGGAGAACACTGAAGCTTTCTTT.

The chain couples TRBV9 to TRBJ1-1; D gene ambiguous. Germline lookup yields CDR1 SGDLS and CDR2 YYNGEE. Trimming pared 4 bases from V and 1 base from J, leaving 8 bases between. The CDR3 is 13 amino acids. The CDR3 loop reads CASSFEWNTEAFF. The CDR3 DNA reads TGTGCCAGCAGCTTTGAGTGGAACACTGAAGCTTTCTTT.

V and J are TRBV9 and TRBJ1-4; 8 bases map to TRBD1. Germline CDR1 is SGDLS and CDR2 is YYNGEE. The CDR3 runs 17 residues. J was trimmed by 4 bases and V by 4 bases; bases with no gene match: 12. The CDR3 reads CASSSKSAGQVNEKLFF. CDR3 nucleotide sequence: TGTGCCAGCAGCAGTAAAAGTGCGGGACAGGTTAATGAAAAACTGTTTTTT.

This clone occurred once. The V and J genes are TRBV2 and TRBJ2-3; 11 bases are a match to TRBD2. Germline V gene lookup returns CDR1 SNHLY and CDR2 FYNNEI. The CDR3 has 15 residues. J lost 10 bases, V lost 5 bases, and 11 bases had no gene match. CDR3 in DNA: TGTGCCAGCAGTCTAGCGGGGGGACCCATTGGGGCGCAGTATTTT. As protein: CASSLAGGPIGAQYF.

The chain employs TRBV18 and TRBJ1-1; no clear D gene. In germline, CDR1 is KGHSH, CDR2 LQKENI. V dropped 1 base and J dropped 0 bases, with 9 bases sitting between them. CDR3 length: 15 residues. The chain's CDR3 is CASSPQIDMNTEAFF. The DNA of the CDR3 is TGTGCCAGCTCACCACAGATCGACATGAACACTGAAGCTTTCTTT.

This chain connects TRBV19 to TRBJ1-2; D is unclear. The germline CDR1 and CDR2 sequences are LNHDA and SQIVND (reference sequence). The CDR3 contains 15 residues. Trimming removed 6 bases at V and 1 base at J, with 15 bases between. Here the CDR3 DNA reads TGTGCCAGTAGCCCCGCAGGCCAACATAACTATGGCTACACCTTC. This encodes CASSPAGQHNYGYTF. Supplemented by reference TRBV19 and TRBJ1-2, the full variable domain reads DGGITQSPKYLFRKEGQNVTLSCEQNLNHDAMYWYRQDPGQGLRLIYYSQIVNDFQKGDIAEGYSVSREKKESFPLTVTSAQKNPTAFYLCASSPAGQHNYGYTFGSGTRLTVV.

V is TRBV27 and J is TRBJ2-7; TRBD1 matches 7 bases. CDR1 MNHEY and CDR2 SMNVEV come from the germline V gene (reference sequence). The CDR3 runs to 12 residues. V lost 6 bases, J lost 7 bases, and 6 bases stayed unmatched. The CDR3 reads CASSGDSIEQYF. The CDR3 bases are TGTGCCAGCAGCGGGGACAGCATAGAGCAGTACTTC.

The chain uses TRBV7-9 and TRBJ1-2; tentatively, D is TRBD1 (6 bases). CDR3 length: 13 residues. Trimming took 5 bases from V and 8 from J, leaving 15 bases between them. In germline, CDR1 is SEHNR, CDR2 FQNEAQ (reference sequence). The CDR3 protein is CASSPRGWVGYTF. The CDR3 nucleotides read TGTGCCAGCAGCCCCAGGGGATGGGTCGGCTACACCTTC.

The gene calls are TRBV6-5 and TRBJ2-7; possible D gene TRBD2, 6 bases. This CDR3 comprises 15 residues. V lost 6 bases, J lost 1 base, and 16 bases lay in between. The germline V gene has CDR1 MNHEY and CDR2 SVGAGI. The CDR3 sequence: CASSRLRDSSYEQYF. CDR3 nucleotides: TGTGCCAGCAGCCGTTTACGGGACTCGTCCTACGAGCAGTACTTC.

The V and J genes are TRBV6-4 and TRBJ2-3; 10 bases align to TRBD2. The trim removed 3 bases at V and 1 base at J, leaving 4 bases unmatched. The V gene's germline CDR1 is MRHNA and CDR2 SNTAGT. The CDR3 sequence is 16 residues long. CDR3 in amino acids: CASSDTSGGGTDTQYF. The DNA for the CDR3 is TGTGCCAGCAGTGATACGAGCGGGGGGGGCACAGATACGCAGTATTTT.

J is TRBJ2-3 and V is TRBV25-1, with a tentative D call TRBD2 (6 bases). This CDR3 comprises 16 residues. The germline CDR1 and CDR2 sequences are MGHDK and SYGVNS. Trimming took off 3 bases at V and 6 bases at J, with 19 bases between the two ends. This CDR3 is CASSDFLVGRGDTQYF. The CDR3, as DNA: TGTGCCAGCAGTGATTTTTTGGTCGGGCGGGGCGATACGCAGTATTTT.

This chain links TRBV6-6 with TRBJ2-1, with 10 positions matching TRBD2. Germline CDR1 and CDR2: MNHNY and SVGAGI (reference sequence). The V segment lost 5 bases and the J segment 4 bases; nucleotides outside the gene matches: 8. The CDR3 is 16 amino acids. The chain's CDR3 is CASSPSGGSQYNEQFF. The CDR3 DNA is TGTGCCAGCAGTCCTAGCGGGGGTTCGCAATACAATGAGCAGTTCTTC.

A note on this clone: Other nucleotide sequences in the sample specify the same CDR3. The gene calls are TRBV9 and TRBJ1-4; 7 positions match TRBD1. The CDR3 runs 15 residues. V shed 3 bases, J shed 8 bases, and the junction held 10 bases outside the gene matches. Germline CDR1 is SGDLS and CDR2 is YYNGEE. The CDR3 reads CASSAKTGAREKLFF. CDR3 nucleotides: TGTGCCAGCAGCGCAAAAACAGGGGCCAGGGAAAAACTGTTTTTT.

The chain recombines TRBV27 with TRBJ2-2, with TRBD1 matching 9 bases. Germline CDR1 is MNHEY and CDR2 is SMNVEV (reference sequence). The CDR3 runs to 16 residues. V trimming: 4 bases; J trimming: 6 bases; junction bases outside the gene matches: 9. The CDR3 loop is CASSSAGRDRAGELFF. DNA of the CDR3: TGTGCCAGCAGTTCGGCCGGCCGGGACAGGGCCGGGGAGCTGTTTTTT.

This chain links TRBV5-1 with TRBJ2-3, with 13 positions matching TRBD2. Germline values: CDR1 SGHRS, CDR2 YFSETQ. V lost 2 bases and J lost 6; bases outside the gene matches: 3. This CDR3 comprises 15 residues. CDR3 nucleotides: TGCGCCAGCAGCTTCCGGACTAGCGGGAGCGATACGCAGTATTTT. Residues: CASSFRTSGSDTQYF.

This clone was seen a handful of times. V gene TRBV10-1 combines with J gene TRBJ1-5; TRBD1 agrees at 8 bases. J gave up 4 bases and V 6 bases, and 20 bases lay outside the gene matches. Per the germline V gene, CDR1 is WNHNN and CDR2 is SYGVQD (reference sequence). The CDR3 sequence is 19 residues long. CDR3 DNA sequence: TGCGCCAGCAGCGAACCCTGGACAGGGCGTACGATGTGTAATCAGCCCCAGCATTTT. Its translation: CASSEPWTGRTMCNQPQHF.

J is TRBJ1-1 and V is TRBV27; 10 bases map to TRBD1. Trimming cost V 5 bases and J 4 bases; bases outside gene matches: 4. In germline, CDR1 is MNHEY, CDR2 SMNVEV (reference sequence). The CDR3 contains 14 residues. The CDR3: CASSPGTGVTEAFF. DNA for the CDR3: TGTGCCAGCAGTCCCGGGACAGGGGTCACTGAAGCTTTCTTT.

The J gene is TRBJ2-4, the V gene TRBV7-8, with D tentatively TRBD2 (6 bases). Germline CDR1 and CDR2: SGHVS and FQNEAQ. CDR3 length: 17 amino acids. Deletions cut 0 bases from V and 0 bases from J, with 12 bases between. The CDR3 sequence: CASSLARGFLAKNIQYF. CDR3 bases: TGTGCCAGCAGCTTAGCGCGGGGCTTTTTAGCCAAAAACATTCAGTACTTC.

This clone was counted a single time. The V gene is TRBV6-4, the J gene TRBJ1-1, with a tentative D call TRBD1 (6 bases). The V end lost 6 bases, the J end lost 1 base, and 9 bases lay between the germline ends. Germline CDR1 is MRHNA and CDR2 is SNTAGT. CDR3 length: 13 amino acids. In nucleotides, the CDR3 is TGTGCCAGCAGCGCGACAGGGAACACTGAAGCTTTCTTT. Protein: CASSATGNTEAFF.

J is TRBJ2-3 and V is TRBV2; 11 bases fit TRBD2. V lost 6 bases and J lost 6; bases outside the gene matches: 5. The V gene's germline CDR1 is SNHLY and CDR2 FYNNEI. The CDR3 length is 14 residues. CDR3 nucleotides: TGTGCCAGCAGGGTAGCGGGAGGGCCCGATACGCAGTATTTT. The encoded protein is CASRVAGGPDTQYF.

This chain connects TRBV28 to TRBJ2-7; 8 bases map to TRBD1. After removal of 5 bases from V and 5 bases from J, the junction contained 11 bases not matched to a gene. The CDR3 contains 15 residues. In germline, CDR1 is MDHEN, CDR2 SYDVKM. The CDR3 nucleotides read TGTGCCAGCAGTAGTCCCGGACAGGGTTTCCACGAGCAGTACTTC. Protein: CASSSPGQGFHEQYF.